These 2 T cell receptor beta chains came from one sample sequenced in a study of OX40 agonist ivuxolimab in advanced cancers. The method was immunoSEQ multiplex PCR; TCRdb's version includes in-frame clones alone and lacks a portion of them. This sample carries some 65,000 clones, about 85% of them seen once, and the ten largest clones take approximately 2.6%. The source material was CD4+ or CD8+ T cells sorted from blood, sampled in a trial of the OX40 agonist ivuxolimab. Every receptor here comes from an adult with an advanced solid tumor such as melanoma, head and neck, liver or kidney cancer.

The J gene is TRBJ2-7, the V gene TRBV28, with D perhaps being TRBD1 or TRBD2 (6 bases each). The CDR3 covers 14 residues. V was trimmed by 6 bases and J by 6 bases, leaving 18 bases between them. Germline V CDR1 and CDR2: MDHEN, SYDVKM. CDR3 in amino acids: CASRKTGGRSEQYF. The DNA for the CDR3 is TGTGCCAGCAGGAAGACAGGAGGGCGCAGCGAGCAGTACTTC.

This clone was observed a few times. The DNA of the CDR3 is TGTGCCTGGAGGCCGGGACTAACAACCGGGGAGCTGTTTTTT. It specifies CAWRPGLTTGELFF. J is TRBJ2-2 and V is TRBV30; 7 bases line up with TRBD2. Germline V gene lookup returns CDR1 GTSNPN and CDR2 SVGIG (reference sequence). The CDR3 is 14 amino acids. V trimming: 3 bases; J trimming: 5 bases; junction bases outside the gene matches: 6.